A single T cell receptor beta chain is shown here with its context. Its specificity is unknown. The record originates from a study of identical twins. Study findings and constraints: Within twin pairs, the out-of-frame alpha sequences they shared showed excess low generation probability. Fewer insertions marked abundant cord blood beta clonotypes; young adult naive trended weakly, memory not at all.

Among all donors, each was a healthy Caucasian. V gave up 0 bases and J gave up 8 bases; unmatched junction bases: 19. Germline V gives CDR1 SGHAT, CDR2 FQNNGV. The CDR3 has 21 amino acids. Unique molecular identifiers were in the cDNA, with template-switch universal primer binding. Via MiXCR, TCRdb re-called the 5' RACE reads, giving one row per CDR3 protein. The sample holds 400,000 to 500,000 distinct CDR3 sequences, 15% to 20% seen once. Sequences were obtained from naive T cells sorted from blood. This chain connects TRBV11-2 to TRBJ2-3; 14 bases are shared with TRBD2. This TCR was recovered from a middle-aged man in good health. Written as DNA, the CDR3 is TGTGCCAGCAGCTTAGATCTCGGACTAGCGGGGGGCTTGGGGTCTTTGGGTACGCAGTATTTT. It translates to CASSLDLGLAGGLGSLGTQYF.